This T cell receptor beta chain emerged from a study of early T cells in non-severe SARS-CoV-2 infection. As for the study in general: The authors sequenced bulk RNA from unsorted whole blood, leaving chains unpaired.

Each single cDNA molecule received a unique molecular identifier. TCRdb fed the 5' RACE reads into MiXCR, producing one record per CDR3 protein. The data show tens of thousands of distinct CDR3 sequences, roughly a tenth seen once. Study-wide results and caveats: Matching with VDJdb favored anti-spike CD8 responses (missing private and CD4 specificities).

This clonotype has just a few counts. Its antigen is still unknown. Sequencing used whole blood. The sequence came from an adult who was a healthcare worker with PCR-confirmed SARS-CoV-2 infection or an uninfected control (not recorded which).

The CDR3 DNA is TGTGCCATCAGTGAGGAGGGGGAGACCCAGTACTTC. This gives the protein CAISEEGETQYF. The V gene is TRBV10-3, the J gene TRBJ2-5; D possibly uses TRBD1 or TRBD2 (5 bases each). V shed 2 bases and J shed 5 bases, with 6 bases lying between them. Germline CDR1 and CDR2: ENHRY and SYGVKD. CDR3 size: 12 residues.